This TCR beta chain was recovered during a study of T cell repertoires in cytomegalovirus infection. TCRdb fed the reads into MiXCR, producing one record per CDR3 protein. This sample carries around 900,000 distinct CDR3 sequences, about a third of them seen once, and the ten largest clones take more than 12%. With respect to this clonotype: What it binds is not known.

The CDR3 covers 13 residues. Looked up from germline, CDR1 is MGHRA and CDR2 is YSYEKL. Trimming left V 3 bases short and J 7 bases short, with 12 bases between. Sequencing used cultured CD8+ T cells from PBMCs, obtained from culture after CMV antigen stimulation. This TCR was sampled from a human donor in good health (CMV status not recorded). Some clones in this sample may be carry-over from other donors' samples. The rearrangement uses TRBV4-1 and TRBJ1-1; the D gene is possibly TRBD1 (5 bases). DNA for the CDR3: TGCGCCAGCAGCCACCTTCAGGGACGTGAAGCTTTCTTT. Its translation: CASSHLQGREAFF.